This T cell receptor (beta chain) was recorded in a study of T cells in localized non-small cell lung cancer. Study results and caveats: When the top 100 tumor clones were examined, a median approximately 62 of them also appeared in the adjacent lung, which was paired and uninvolved. Tumor showed lower T cell clonality than uninvolved adjacent lung, where it was highest. Prolonged overall survival went with higher T cell density in the blood. Tumor samples were not multi-region, leaving intratumor heterogeneity unexcluded.

Concerning this clone: Its cognate antigen is unknown.

The CDR3 sequence is 17 residues long. V lost 2 bases to trimming and J lost 0 bases, with 11 bases between them. CDR1 and CDR2 from the germline V gene are MNHNS and SASEGT. Profiled with immunoSEQ multiplex PCR; TCRdb holds only in-frame clones, not every one. Of approximately 15,000 clones detected, approximately 85% appear once; the ten largest clones hold about 4.4%. The source material was peripheral blood, sampled before any cancer treatment. The receptor was derived from a woman aged 40-75 years with stage I lung adenocarcinoma. The gene calls are TRBV6-1 and TRBJ2-6; D gene unclear. CDR3 residues: CASSERVYYSGANVLTF. In nucleotides, the CDR3 is TGTGCCAGCAGTGAAAGAGTCTACTACTCTGGGGCCAACGTCCTGACTTTC.